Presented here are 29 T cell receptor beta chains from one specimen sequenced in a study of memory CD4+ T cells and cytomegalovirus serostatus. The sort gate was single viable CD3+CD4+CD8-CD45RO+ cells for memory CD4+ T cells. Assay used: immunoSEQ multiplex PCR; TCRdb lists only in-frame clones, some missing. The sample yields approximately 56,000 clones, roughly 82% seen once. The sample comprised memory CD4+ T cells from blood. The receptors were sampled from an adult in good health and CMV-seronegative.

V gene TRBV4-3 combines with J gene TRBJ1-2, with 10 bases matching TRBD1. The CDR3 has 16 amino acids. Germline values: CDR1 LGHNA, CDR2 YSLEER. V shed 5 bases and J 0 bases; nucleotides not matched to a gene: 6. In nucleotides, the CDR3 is TGCGCCAGCAGCACGGGACAGGGGACTCCTAACTATGGCTACACCTTC. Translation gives CASSTGQGTPNYGYTF.

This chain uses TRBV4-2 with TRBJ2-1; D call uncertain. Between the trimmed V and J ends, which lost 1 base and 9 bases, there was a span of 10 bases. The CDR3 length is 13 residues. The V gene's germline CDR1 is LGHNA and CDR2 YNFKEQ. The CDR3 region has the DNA TGTGCCAGCAGCCAAGGGCCCTTGGGTGAGCAGTTCTTC. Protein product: CASSQGPLGEQFF.

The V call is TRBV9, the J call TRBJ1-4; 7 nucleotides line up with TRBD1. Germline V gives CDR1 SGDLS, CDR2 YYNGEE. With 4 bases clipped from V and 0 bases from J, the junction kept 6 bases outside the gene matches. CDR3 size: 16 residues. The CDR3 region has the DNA TGTGCCAGCAGCCGGGGACAGTTTGCAACTAATGAAAAACTGTTTTTT. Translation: CASSRGQFATNEKLFF.

CDR3 sequence: CASSLQGAPNYGYTF. In DNA form, the CDR3 reads TGTGCCAGCAGCTTGCAGGGGGCGCCGAACTATGGCTACACCTTC. J is TRBJ1-2 and V is TRBV7-9; 8 positions match TRBD1. V shed 3 bases and J 2 bases; nucleotides not matched to a gene: 5. CDR1 is SEHNR, CDR2 FQNEAQ, per germline (reference sequence). This CDR3 spans 15 amino acids.

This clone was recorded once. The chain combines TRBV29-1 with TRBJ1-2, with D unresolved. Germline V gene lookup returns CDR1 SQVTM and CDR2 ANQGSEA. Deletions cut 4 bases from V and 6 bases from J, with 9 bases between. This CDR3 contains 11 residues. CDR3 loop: CSVGSSDGYTF. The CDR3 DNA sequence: TGCAGCGTTGGGTCGTCTGATGGCTACACCTTC.

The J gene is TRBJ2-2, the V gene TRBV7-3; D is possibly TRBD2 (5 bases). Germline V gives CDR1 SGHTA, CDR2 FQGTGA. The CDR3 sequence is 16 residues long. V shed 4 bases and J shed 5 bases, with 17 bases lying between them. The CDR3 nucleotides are TGTGCCAGCAGCTCATTACCCGCCCGGGGTACCGGGGAGCTGTTTTTT. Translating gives CASSSLPARGTGELFF.

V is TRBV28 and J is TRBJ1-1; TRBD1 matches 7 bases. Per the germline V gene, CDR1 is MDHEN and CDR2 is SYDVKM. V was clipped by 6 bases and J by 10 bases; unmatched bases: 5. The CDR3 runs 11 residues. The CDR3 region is CASRIQGGAFF. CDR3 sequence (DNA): TGTGCCAGCAGAATTCAGGGGGGAGCTTTCTTT.

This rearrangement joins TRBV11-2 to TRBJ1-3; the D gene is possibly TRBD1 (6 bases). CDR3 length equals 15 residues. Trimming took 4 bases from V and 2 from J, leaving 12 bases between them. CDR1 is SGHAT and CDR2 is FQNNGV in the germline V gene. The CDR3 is CASSSLQGTGNTIYF. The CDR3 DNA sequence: TGTGCCAGCAGCTCATTACAGGGAACTGGAAACACCATATATTTT.

CDR3 region: CASSRAGTGNEKLFF. CDR3 bases: TGTGCCAGCAGCCGAGCCGGGACAGGGAATGAAAAACTGTTTTTT. The rearrangement joins TRBV5-4 to TRBJ1-4, with 9 bases lining up with TRBD1. J lost 5 bases, V lost 4 bases, and 6 bases had no gene match. The CDR3 has 15 amino acids. CDR1 and CDR2 from the germline V gene are SGHNT and YYREEE (reference sequence).

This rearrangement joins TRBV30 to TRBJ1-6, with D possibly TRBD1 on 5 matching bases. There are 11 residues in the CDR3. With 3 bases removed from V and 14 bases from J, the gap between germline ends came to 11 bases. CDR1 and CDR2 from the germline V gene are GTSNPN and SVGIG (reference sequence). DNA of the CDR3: TGTGCCTGGAGGTTGGGGACTACCCTCCACTTT. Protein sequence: CAWRLGTTLHF.

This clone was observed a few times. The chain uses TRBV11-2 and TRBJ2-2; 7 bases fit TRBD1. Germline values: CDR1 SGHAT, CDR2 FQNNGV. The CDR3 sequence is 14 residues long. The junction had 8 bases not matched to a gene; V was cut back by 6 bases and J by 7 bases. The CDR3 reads CASRATGTVGELFF. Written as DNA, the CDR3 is TGTGCCAGCAGGGCCACAGGGACAGTCGGGGAGCTGTTTTTT.

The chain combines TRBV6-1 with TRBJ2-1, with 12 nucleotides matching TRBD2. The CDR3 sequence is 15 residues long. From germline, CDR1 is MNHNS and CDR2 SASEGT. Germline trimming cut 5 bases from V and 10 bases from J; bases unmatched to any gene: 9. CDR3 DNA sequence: TGTGCCAGCAGTTCCGGGACTAGCGGGCTGTACGAGCAGTTCTTC. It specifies CASSSGTSGLYEQFF.

The CDR3 DNA sequence: TGTGCCAGCAGTTTATCCCGTACATCGTTTTATACCTTC. Translating it yields CASSLSRTSFYTF. J is TRBJ1-2 and V is TRBV6-6, with D unresolved. The V end lost 4 bases, the J end lost 14 bases, and 20 bases lay between the germline ends. Germline V gene lookup returns CDR1 MNHNY and CDR2 SVGAGI (reference sequence). The CDR3 is 13 residues long.

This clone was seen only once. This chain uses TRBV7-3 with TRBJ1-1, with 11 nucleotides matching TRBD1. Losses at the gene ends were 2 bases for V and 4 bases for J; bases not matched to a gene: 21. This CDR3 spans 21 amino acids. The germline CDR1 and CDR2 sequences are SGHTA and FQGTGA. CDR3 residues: CASSLPMEMPTGTGGGTEAFF. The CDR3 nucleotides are TGTGCCAGCAGCTTACCGATGGAAATGCCCACCGGGACAGGGGGAGGCACTGAAGCTTTCTTT.

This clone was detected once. The chain's CDR3 is CASSKTSGTPPEYF. The CDR3 coding sequence is TGTGCCAGCAGCAAAACATCCGGGACACCTCCGGAGTATTTT. The J gene is TRBJ2-3, the V gene TRBV7-3; tentatively, D is TRBD1 (6 bases). Germline CDR1 is SGHTA and CDR2 is FQGTGA. This CDR3 has 14 residues. The V gene lost 5 bases and the J gene lost 13 bases, with 22 bases spanning the gap.

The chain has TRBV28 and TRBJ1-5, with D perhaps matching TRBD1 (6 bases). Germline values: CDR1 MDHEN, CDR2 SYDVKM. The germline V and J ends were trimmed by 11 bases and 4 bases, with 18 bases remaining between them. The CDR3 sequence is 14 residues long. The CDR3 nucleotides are TGTGCCGCCGGGGGGGCAGCCCGAAATCAGCCCCAGCATTTT. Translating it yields CAAGGAARNQPQHF.

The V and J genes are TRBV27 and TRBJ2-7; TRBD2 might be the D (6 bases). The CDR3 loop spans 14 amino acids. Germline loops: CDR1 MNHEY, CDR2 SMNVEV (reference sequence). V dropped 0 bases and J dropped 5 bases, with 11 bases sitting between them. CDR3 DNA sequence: TGTGCCAGCAGTTTATCGAAGGGGAGGAACGAGCAGTACTTC. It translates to CASSLSKGRNEQYF.

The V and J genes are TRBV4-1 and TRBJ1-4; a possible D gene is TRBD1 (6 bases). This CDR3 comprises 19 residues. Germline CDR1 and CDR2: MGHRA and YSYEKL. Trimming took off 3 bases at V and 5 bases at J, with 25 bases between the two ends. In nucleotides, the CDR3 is TGCGCCAGCAGCCAGCCCAGACAGGTTTCAGAACGAAGGAATGAAAAACTGTTTTTT. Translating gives CASSQPRQVSERRNEKLFF.

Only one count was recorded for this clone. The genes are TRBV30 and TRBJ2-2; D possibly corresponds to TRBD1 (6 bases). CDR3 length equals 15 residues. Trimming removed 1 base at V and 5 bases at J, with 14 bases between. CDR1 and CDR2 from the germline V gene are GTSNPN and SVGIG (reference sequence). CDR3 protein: CAWSDPGHRTGELFF. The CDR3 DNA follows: TGTGCCTGGAGTGATCCGGGACATAGGACCGGGGAGCTGTTTTTT.

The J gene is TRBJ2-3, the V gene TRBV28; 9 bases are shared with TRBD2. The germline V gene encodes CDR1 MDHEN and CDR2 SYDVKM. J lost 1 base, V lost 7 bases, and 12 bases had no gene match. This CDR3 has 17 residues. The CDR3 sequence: CASNLLGASGGTDTQYF. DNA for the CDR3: TGTGCCAGCAATCTTCTCGGGGCTAGCGGGGGCACAGATACGCAGTATTTT.

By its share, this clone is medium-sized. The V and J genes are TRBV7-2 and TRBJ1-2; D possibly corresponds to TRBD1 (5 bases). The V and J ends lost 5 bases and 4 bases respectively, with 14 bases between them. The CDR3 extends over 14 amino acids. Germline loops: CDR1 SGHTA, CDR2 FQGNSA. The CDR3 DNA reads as TGTGCCAGCAGCCCGACGACAGCCCGCTATGGCTACACCTTC. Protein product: CASSPTTARYGYTF.

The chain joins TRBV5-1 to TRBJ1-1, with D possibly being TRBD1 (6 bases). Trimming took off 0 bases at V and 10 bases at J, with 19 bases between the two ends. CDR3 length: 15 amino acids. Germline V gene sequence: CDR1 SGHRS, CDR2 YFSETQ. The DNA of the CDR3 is TGCGCCAGCAGCTTGGTCCCTGTGGCAGGGGACATAGCTTTCTTT. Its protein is CASSLVPVAGDIAFF.

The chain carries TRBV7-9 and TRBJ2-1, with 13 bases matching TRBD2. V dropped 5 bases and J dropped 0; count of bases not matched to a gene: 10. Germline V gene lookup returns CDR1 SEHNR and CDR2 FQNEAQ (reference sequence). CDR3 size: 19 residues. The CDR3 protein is CASSPSVRTSGGSYNEQFF. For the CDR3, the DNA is TGTGCCAGCAGCCCGTCGGTGAGGACTAGCGGGGGCTCCTACAATGAGCAGTTCTTC.

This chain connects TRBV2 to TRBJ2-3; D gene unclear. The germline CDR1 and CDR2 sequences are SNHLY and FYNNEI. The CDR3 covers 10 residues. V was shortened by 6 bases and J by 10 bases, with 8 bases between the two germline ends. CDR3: CASRTVAQYF. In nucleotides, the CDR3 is TGTGCCAGCAGAACAGTAGCGCAGTATTTT.

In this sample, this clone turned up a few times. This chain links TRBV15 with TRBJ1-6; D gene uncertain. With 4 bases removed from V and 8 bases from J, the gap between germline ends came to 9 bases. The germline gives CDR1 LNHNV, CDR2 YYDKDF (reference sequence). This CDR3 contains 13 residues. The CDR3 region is CATSMVKDSPLHF. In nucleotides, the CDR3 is TGTGCCACCAGCATGGTTAAGGATTCACCCCTCCACTTT.

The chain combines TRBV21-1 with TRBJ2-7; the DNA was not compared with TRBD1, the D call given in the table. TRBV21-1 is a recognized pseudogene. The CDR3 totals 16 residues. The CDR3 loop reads CASSKAVRDSHHEQYF. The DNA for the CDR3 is TGTGCCAGCAGCAAAGCCGTCAGGGACAGCCACCACGAGCAGTACTTC.

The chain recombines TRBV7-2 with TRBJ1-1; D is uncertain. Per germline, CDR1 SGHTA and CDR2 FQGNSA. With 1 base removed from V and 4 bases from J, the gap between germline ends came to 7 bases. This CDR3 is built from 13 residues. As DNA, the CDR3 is TGTGCCAGCAGCTTAGTCCGGGGCACTGAAGCTTTCTTT. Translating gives CASSLVRGTEAFF.

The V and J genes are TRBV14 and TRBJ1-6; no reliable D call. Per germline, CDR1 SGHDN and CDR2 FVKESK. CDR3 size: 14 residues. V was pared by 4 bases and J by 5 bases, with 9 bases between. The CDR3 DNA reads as TGTGCCAGCAGCCGCGAGACCAATAATTCACCCCTCCACTTT. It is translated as CASSRETNNSPLHF.

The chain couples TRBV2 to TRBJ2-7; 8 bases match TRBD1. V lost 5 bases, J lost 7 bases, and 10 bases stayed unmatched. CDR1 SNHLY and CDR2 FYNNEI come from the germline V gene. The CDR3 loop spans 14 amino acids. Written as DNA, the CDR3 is TGTGCCAGCAGTCCTATGGGGACAGGTAGGGAGCAGTACTTC. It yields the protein CASSPMGTGREQYF.